This T cell receptor (beta chain) was identified during a study of shared clonotypes between healthy human individuals. Between the trimmed V and J ends, which lost 3 bases and 4 bases, there was a span of 9 bases. The length of the CDR3 is 13 residues. Germline CDR1 and CDR2: MGHRA and YSYEKL. It was CD45RO-negative cells, positively selected for CCR7, that made up naive CD8 cells, with terminally differentiated effector memory CD45RA+ cells excluded. Assay: immunoSEQ multiplex PCR; the TCRdb copy retains only in-frame clones and omits some. The table includes approximately 740,000 clones, 92% detected once. Comments on this clone: Its antigen remains unidentified.

General study results and limits: Shared across a handful of donors were roughly 5.3% of the naive CD4 clonotypes.

The sequence derives from a man younger than 40 in good health. The sequencing input was naive CD8+ T cells sorted from blood. V usage is TRBV4-1 and J usage is TRBJ1-1; no definite D call. CDR3 protein: CASSHNIVTEAFF. CDR3 DNA: TGCGCCAGCAGCCATAACATTGTCACTGAAGCTTTCTTT.